Each of the 19 T cell receptor beta chains below was sequenced from the same sample in a study of blood T cells in healthy people across ages. For the second PCR, which ran for about 6 to 11 cycles, a sample-barcoded 5' primer and a J-beta primer mix were used. In TCRdb, the 5' RACE reads were re-called with MiXCR into one record per CDR3 protein. The repertoire consists of over 1.5 million distinct CDR3 sequences, with around 50% occurring once and the leading ten covering approximately 2.1%. Sample: blood. The source of these receptors is a woman between 40 and 50 years old in good health.

The gene calls are TRBV29-1 and TRBJ1-2; no clear D. There are 12 residues in the CDR3. Trimming took off 6 bases at V and 4 bases at J, with 12 bases between the two ends. Germline lookup yields CDR1 SQVTM and CDR2 ANQGSEA. The CDR3 spells CSVRHSSYGYTF. Written as DNA, the CDR3 is TGCAGCGTCAGACACTCCAGCTATGGCTACACCTTC.

This clonotype was counted only a few times. The J gene is TRBJ2-3, the V gene TRBV20-1, with 8 bases fitting TRBD2. J was trimmed by 7 bases and V by 0 bases; bases with no gene match: 6. Germline V gene sequence: CDR1 DFQATT, CDR2 SNEGSKA (reference sequence). CDR3 length: 14 residues. CDR3 nucleotides: TGCAGTGCTAGAGATGGGGCGGGGGGAAATACGCAGTATTTT. Translation gives CSARDGAGGNTQYF.

This clonotype occurred a few times. V and J are TRBV7-2 and TRBJ1-1; D gene ambiguous. The CDR3 runs 13 residues. Germline lookup yields CDR1 SGHTA and CDR2 FQGNSA. The V end lost 1 base, the J end lost 10 bases, and 13 bases lay between the germline ends. The CDR3 sequence is CASSLDAARGAFF. CDR3 DNA sequence: TGTGCCAGCAGCTTAGACGCGGCCCGAGGAGCTTTCTTT.

DNA for the CDR3: TGTGCCAGCAGCCCCTTAGGTGGGACAGGGGATGGCTACACCTTC. This encodes CASSPLGGTGDGYTF. The chain couples TRBV9 to TRBJ1-2; the match to TRBD1 covers 10 bases. The CDR3 spans 15 residues. The V gene's germline CDR1 is SGDLS and CDR2 YYNGEE. With V trimmed by 4 bases and J by 6 bases, 9 bases remained unmatched.

The chain carries TRBV20-1 and TRBJ1-2; D may be TRBD1 (6 bases). Trimming removed 0 bases from V and 4 bases from J, with 12 bases in between. Germline assignment: CDR1 DFQATT and CDR2 SNEGSKA (reference sequence). This CDR3 spans 14 amino acids. CDR3 amino acids: CSARDGGQIYGYTF. The CDR3 nucleotides are TGCAGTGCTAGAGATGGCGGACAGATCTATGGCTACACCTTC.

V is TRBV10-3 and J is TRBJ2-7; the match to TRBD1 covers 7 bases. V lost 6 bases to trimming and J lost 2 bases; unmatched junction nucleotides: 4. The germline V gene encodes CDR1 ENHRY and CDR2 SYGVKD. The CDR3 runs 13 residues. CDR3 protein: CAIRGQAAYEQYF. The CDR3 DNA follows: TGTGCCATCAGAGGACAGGCAGCCTACGAGCAGTACTTC.

The chain uses TRBV28 and TRBJ1-1; no firm D call. CDR3 length equals 10 residues. Trimming shortened V by 4 bases and J by 7 bases, and 4 bases separated the two germline ends. Germline V gene lookup returns CDR1 MDHEN and CDR2 SYDVKM. CDR3 in DNA: TGTGCCAGCAGTTCCGTTGAAGCTTTCTTT. Its translation is CASSSVEAFF.

This clonotype was observed a single time. One end of the junction is discordant with germline, which a read error may explain. In nucleotides, the CDR3 is TGTGCCTTCAGGCCTAACCTCTCCTACGAGCAGTACTTC. This gives the protein CAFRPNLSYEQYF. The genes are TRBV10-3 and TRBJ2-7; no definite D call. The CDR3 covers 13 residues. The germline V gene encodes CDR1 ENHRY and CDR2 SYGVKD.

About this clonotype: With a much larger clone just one base away, this may be a read error. The chain recombines TRBV7-2 with TRBJ2-5; either TRBD1 or TRBD2 may fit D (6 bases each). The CDR3 is 13 amino acids. Trimming took 5 bases from V and 9 from J, leaving 16 bases between them. Germline CDR1 reads SGHTA; CDR2 reads FQGNSA. CDR3 amino acids: CASSRGGIEAQYF. The CDR3 DNA reads as TGTGCCAGCAGCCGAGGGGGGATTGAGGCCCAGTACTTC.

This clonotype was seen a handful of times. The gene calls are TRBV7-2 and TRBJ2-5; D gene uncertain. Looked up from germline, CDR1 is SGHTA and CDR2 is FQGNSA. The length of the CDR3 is 14 residues. Between the trimmed V and J ends, which lost 4 bases and 5 bases, there was a span of 14 bases. The CDR3 reads CASSSRMLKETQYF. DNA for the CDR3: TGTGCCAGCAGCTCACGAATGTTAAAGGAGACCCAGTACTTC. The complete variable domain, with remaining parts taken from reference TRBV7-2 and TRBJ2-5, reads GAGVSQSPSNKVTEKGKDVELRCDPISGHTALYWYRQSLGQGLEFLIYFQGNSAPDKSGLPSDRFSAERTGGSVSTLTIQRTQQEDSAVYLCASSSRMLKETQYFGPGTRLLVL.

This chain links TRBV6-1 with TRBJ1-2, with TRBD1 identical over 8 bases. The germline CDR1 and CDR2 sequences are MNHNS and SASEGT. J gave up 7 bases and V 2 bases, and 9 bases lay outside the gene matches. This CDR3 has 15 amino acids. CDR3 DNA: TGTGCCAGCAGTGAAATAATGGGGACAGGTTTTGGCTACACCTTC. It encodes CASSEIMGTGFGYTF.

The rearrangement links TRBV28 to TRBJ2-1, with TRBD2 matching 9 bases. Germline V gives CDR1 MDHEN, CDR2 SYDVKM. The CDR3 contains 15 residues. The V segment lost 6 bases and the J segment 6 bases; nucleotides outside the gene matches: 9. The CDR3 DNA reads as TGTGCCAGCAGCCCAGGGCGGGGGGGGTTCAATGAGCAGTTCTTC. This sequence encodes CASSPGRGGFNEQFF.

This chain joins TRBV6-1 and TRBJ1-1; no firm D call. The ends were cut back, 7 bases at V and 5 bases at J, with 14 bases in the middle. The CDR3 length is 13 residues. The germline V gene has CDR1 MNHNS and CDR2 SASEGT. CDR3 DNA sequence: TGTGCCAGCACTTCCCCGGCGGGGACTGAAGCTTTCTTT. Protein sequence: CASTSPAGTEAFF.

In the case of this clonotype: The junction and the germline gene differ at one end; a read error may be behind it. The rearrangement joins TRBV13 to TRBJ2-7; no clear D gene. The CDR3 consists of 15 residues. Germline V gene sequence: CDR1 PRHDT, CDR2 FYEKMQ (reference sequence). In DNA, the CDR3 is TGTGCCAGCAGCCACTCGCCCGGGTTATCCTACGACCAGTACTTC. It codes for CASSHSPGLSYDQYF. Full variable domain (rest looked up from reference TRBV13 and TRBJ2-7): AAGVIQSPRHLIKEKRETATLKCYPIPRHDTVYWYQQGPGQDPQFLISFYEKMQSDKGSIPDRFSAQQFSDYHSELNMSSLELGDSALYFCASSHSPGLSYDQYFGPGTRLTVT.

The rearrangement joins TRBV7-8 to TRBJ2-3; 14 bases agree with TRBD2. The CDR3 length is 21 residues. The germline gives CDR1 SGHVS, CDR2 FQNEAQ. The V gene end was trimmed by 3 bases and the J gene end by 0 bases; junction bases not matched to a gene: 14. The DNA for the CDR3 is TGTGCCAGCAGCTTTTCCTCGATCCGACTAGCGGGGGGGACTAGCACAGATACGCAGTATTTT. It encodes CASSFSSIRLAGGTSTDTQYF.

In its sample, this clonotype was seen a few times. The chain employs TRBV9 and TRBJ1-2; D is ambiguous. The germline CDR1 and CDR2 sequences are SGDLS and YYNGEE. Between the trimmed V and J ends, which lost 0 bases and 2 bases, there was a span of 14 bases. The CDR3 runs to 16 residues. CDR3 in DNA: TGTGCCAGCAGCGTAGAGGAGAGGGCCAGGAACTATGGCTACACCTTC. It yields the protein CASSVEERARNYGYTF.

The gene calls are TRBV18 and TRBJ2-1; TRBD2 might be the D (6 bases). This CDR3 region has 14 residues. Germline-derived CDR1 and CDR2 are KGHSH and LQKENI. V lost 2 bases to trimming and J lost 13 bases, with 18 bases between them. The CDR3 region has the DNA TGTGCCAGCTCACCATTAGAAACGGGGGAGACCCAGTTCTTC. Translated: CASSPLETGETQFF.

The chain recombines TRBV29-1 with TRBJ1-1; 8 nucleotides match TRBD1. V lost 3 bases to trimming and J lost 5 bases; unmatched junction nucleotides: 8. Germline V CDR1 and CDR2: SQVTM, ANQGSEA. The CDR3 totals 14 residues. In DNA form, the CDR3 reads TGCAGCGTTGACGGCTCAGGGGGCTCGACTGAAGCTTTCTTT. It is translated as CSVDGSGGSTEAFF. Together with reference TRBV29-1 and TRBJ1-1, the CDR3 gives the full variable domain: SAVISQKPSRDICQRGTSLTIQCQVDSQVTMMFWYRQQPGQSLTLIATANQGSEATYESGFVIDKFPISRPNLTFSTLTVSNMSPEDSSIYLCSVDGSGGSTEAFFGQGTRLTVV.

The V call is TRBV20-1, the J call TRBJ1-5; 8 nucleotides match TRBD1. Trimming at V came to 3 bases and at J to 6 bases, leaving 10 bases not matched to a gene. CDR3 length: 15 residues. Germline-derived CDR1 and CDR2 are DFQATT and SNEGSKA (reference sequence). In DNA form, the CDR3 reads TGCAGTGCTAGCGGGGCAGGGGGCGGGGGTCAGCCCCAGCATTTT. Encoded protein: CSASGAGGGGQPQHF.